What follows are 22 T cell receptor beta chains derived from one specimen sequenced in a study of untreated major depressive disorder. Generated by immunoSEQ multiplex PCR, the TCRdb table keeps only in-frame clones and is missing some. The sample consists of 20,000 to 25,000 clones, approximately 87% of them appearing once. The sequenced material came from CD4+ T cells from PBMCs. Every receptor here comes from a woman younger than 45 in good health.

The genes are TRBV6-6 and TRBJ1-6, with D perhaps TRBD1 (5 bases). This CDR3 has 13 residues. Germline CDR1 MNHNY, CDR2 SVGAGI (reference sequence). V lost 7 bases and J 11 bases, leaving 15 bases between the germline ends. This CDR3 reads CASNQQTVTPLHF. The DNA of the CDR3 is TGTGCCAGCAACCAACAGACAGTAACACCCCTCCACTTT.

The genes are TRBV5-1 and TRBJ1-5; perhaps TRBD1 as D (5 bases). V lost 0 bases to trimming and J lost 3 bases, with 10 bases between them. From germline, CDR1 is SGHRS and CDR2 YFSETQ. The CDR3 is 15 amino acids. For the CDR3, the DNA is TGCGCCAGCAGCTTGGGGGCAGGGATCAATCAGCCCCAGCATTTT. Protein sequence: CASSLGAGINQPQHF.

The V and J genes are TRBV7-2 and TRBJ1-1; D is uncertain. The V gene lost 2 bases and the J gene lost 1 base, with 5 bases spanning the gap. This CDR3 contains 13 residues. The germline gives CDR1 SGHTA, CDR2 FQGNSA. CDR3 sequence reads: CASSLSENTEAFF. The CDR3 DNA reads TGTGCCAGCAGCTTATCAGAGAACACTGAAGCTTTCTTT.

The V and J genes are TRBV5-1 and TRBJ2-1, with TRBD2 identical over 14 bases. V trimming: 4 bases; J trimming: 7 bases; junction bases outside the gene matches: 19. Germline-derived CDR1 and CDR2 are SGHRS and YFSETQ. The length of the CDR3 is 20 residues. The DNA of the CDR3 is TGCGCCAGCAGCCCGAGGACTAGCGGGGGGCTAAGCACATCAAAGAATGAGCAGTTCTTC. Translation: CASSPRTSGGLSTSKNEQFF.

This chain joins TRBV30 and TRBJ1-2; D might be TRBD1 (5 bases). CDR3 length equals 13 residues. Germline V gives CDR1 GTSNPN, CDR2 SVGIG (reference sequence). V was pared by 3 bases and J by 10 bases, with 18 bases between. The CDR3 DNA reads TGTGCCTGGAGGAAAGGGGCAGCGGACGTCTACACCTTC. It codes for CAWRKGAADVYTF.

This chain connects TRBV4-3 to TRBJ2-3; D not certain. The CDR3 contains 13 residues. Germline V gene data show CDR1 as LGHNA and CDR2 as YSLEER. V lost 3 bases to trimming and J lost 2 bases, with 6 bases between them. The CDR3 nucleotides read TGCGCCAGCAGCCAGCGGTTCACAGATACGCAGTATTTT. Translated: CASSQRFTDTQYF.

The rearrangement links TRBV6-5 to TRBJ2-1, with 8 bases matching TRBD2. The CDR3 is 12 residues long. Per the germline V gene, CDR1 is MNHEY and CDR2 is SVGAGI. V was pared by 5 bases and J by 10 bases, with 4 bases of the junction left unmatched. CDR3 nucleotide sequence: TGTGCCAGCAGTCCTATAGCGGGGGAGCAGTTCTTC. This gives the protein CASSPIAGEQFF.

The chain has TRBV19 and TRBJ1-6; D gene uncertain. CDR3 length: 15 amino acids. V was trimmed by 10 bases and J by 0 bases, leaving 13 bases between them. CDR1 and CDR2 from the germline V gene are LNHDA and SQIVND (reference sequence). CDR3 residues: CATRFVGSYNSPLHF. Written as DNA, the CDR3 is TGTGCCACGCGATTCGTTGGCTCCTATAATTCACCCCTCCACTTT.

The V call is TRBV6-5, the J call TRBJ2-7, with 12 bases aligning to TRBD2. CDR3 size: 15 residues. Unmatched junction bases numbered 4, after V lost 4 bases and J lost 3 bases. CDR1 and CDR2 (germline): MNHEY, SVGAGI. CDR3 bases: TGTGCCAGCAGTTCGACACTAGCGGGGGGCTACGAGCAGTACTTC. Its protein product is CASSSTLAGGYEQYF.

The chain uses TRBV28 and TRBJ2-1; 16 bases are a match to TRBD2. Trimming took 6 bases from V and 5 from J; bases not matched to a gene: 16. CDR1 and CDR2 (germline): MDHEN, SYDVKM. There are 20 residues in the CDR3. The CDR3 DNA is TGTGCCAGCAGCCCTCCCCCCGGGACTAGCGGGGGGGCCCCACACAATGAGCAGTTCTTC. Translated, it gives CASSPPPGTSGGAPHNEQFF.

This clone was detected only once. V usage is TRBV20-1 and J usage is TRBJ2-7; 7 bases are a match to TRBD2. Germline CDR1 and CDR2: DFQATT and SNEGSKA (reference sequence). V dropped 5 bases and J dropped 5; count of bases not matched to a gene: 3. The CDR3 contains 11 residues. Written as DNA, the CDR3 is TGCAGTGCTGGGAGCGGGGACGAGCAGTACTTC. It translates to CSAGSGDEQYF.

This clone has a single count. The CDR3 sequence is CASSSGLAGGTDTQYF. As DNA, the CDR3 is TGTGCCAGCAGTTCCGGACTAGCGGGGGGCACAGATACGCAGTATTTT. V gene TRBV28 combines with J gene TRBJ2-3; 13 bases map to TRBD2. This CDR3 has 16 residues. V shed 4 bases and J 1 base; nucleotides not matched to a gene: 2. Per the germline V gene, CDR1 is MDHEN and CDR2 is SYDVKM.

The gene calls are TRBV9 and TRBJ2-3; D is perhaps TRBD2 (6 bases). Germline CDR1 is SGDLS and CDR2 is YYNGEE. This CDR3 comprises 15 residues. V was pared by 1 base and J by 2 bases, with 11 bases between. The CDR3 sequence is CASSVLEGSTDTQYF. CDR3 nucleotides: TGTGCCAGCAGCGTATTGGAGGGGTCCACAGATACGCAGTATTTT.

This chain links TRBV27 with TRBJ1-6; D remains ambiguous. This CDR3 is 16 amino acids long. Deletions cut 2 bases from V and 0 bases from J, with 8 bases between. Germline V gives CDR1 MNHEY, CDR2 SMNVEV (reference sequence). Here the CDR3 DNA reads TGTGCCAGCAGTTTAGGGTTTGCCTCCTATAATTCACCCCTCCACTTT. It is translated as CASSLGFASYNSPLHF.

This clone was counted once. The chain couples TRBV7-9 to TRBJ1-1; 9 nucleotides line up with TRBD1. Germline V gene data show CDR1 as SEHNR and CDR2 as FQNEAQ (reference sequence). This CDR3 is built from 15 residues. The V segment lost 6 bases and the J segment 1 base; nucleotides outside the gene matches: 6. CDR3 residues: CASRLLQGANTEAFF. Here the CDR3 DNA reads TGTGCCAGCAGGTTATTACAGGGGGCGAACACTGAAGCTTTCTTT. Full variable domain (missing parts from reference TRBV7-9 and TRBJ1-1): DTGVSQNPRHKITKRGQNVTFRCDPISEHNRLYWYRQTLGQGPEFLTYFQNEAQLEKSRLLSDRFSAERPKGSFSTLEIQRTEQGDSAMYLCASRLLQGANTEAFFGQGTRLTVV.

The chain combines TRBV29-1 with TRBJ2-3; tentatively, D is TRBD1 (6 bases). CDR1 is SQVTM and CDR2 is ANQGSEA in the germline V gene. The CDR3 has 13 residues. The V and J ends lost 7 bases and 4 bases respectively, with 15 bases between them. The CDR3 region has the DNA TGCAGCGCCGACAGGCTATCGGCAGATACGCAGTATTTT. Translated, it gives CSADRLSADTQYF.

V is TRBV30 and J is TRBJ1-3; no clear D. The CDR3 loop spans 14 amino acids. CDR1 and CDR2 (germline): GTSNPN, SVGIG (reference sequence). CDR3 amino acids: CAFVPGAGGNTIYF. CDR3 DNA: TGTGCTTTCGTACCCGGCGCTGGAGGAAACACCATATATTTT.

This clone was counted a few times. The V call is TRBV30, the J call TRBJ2-7, with 8 bases matching TRBD1. Germline V lookup: CDR1 GTSNPN, CDR2 SVGIG (reference sequence). The CDR3 is 12 residues long. Germline trimming cut 5 bases from V and 5 bases from J; bases unmatched to any gene: 5. The DNA of the CDR3 is TGTGCCTGGGCAGGGGGCCGGGACGAGCAGTACTTC. It is translated as CAWAGGRDEQYF.

This chain connects TRBV5-5 to TRBJ1-5; D might be TRBD1 (5 bases). Trimming removed 0 bases at V and 5 bases at J, with 9 bases between. Germline CDR1 SGHKS, CDR2 YYEKEE (reference sequence). CDR3 size: 14 residues. CDR3 residues: CASSLDFRDQPQHF. The CDR3 bases are TGTGCCAGCAGCTTGGATTTCAGGGATCAGCCCCAGCATTTT.

This chain links TRBV27 with TRBJ1-5; D gene uncertain. The germline CDR1 and CDR2 sequences are MNHEY and SMNVEV (reference sequence). Trimming took off 3 bases at V and 0 bases at J, with 6 bases between the two ends. The CDR3 loop spans 14 amino acids. The CDR3 protein is CASSLVPSNQPQHF. DNA for the CDR3: TGTGCCAGCAGTTTGGTGCCTAGCAATCAGCCCCAGCATTTT.

This clone was seen just once. The chain is built from TRBV5-5 and TRBJ2-7; possible D gene TRBD1, 5 bases. The CDR3 totals 16 residues. Germline assignment: CDR1 SGHKS and CDR2 YYEKEE (reference sequence). The V end was cut by 3 bases, the J end by 4 bases, with 20 bases between. In DNA form, the CDR3 reads TGTGCCAGCAGCTCCGCTACGAGAACAGGCCCGTACGAGCAGTACTTC. Translating gives CASSSATRTGPYEQYF.

This clone appeared once. The CDR3 nucleotides read TGTGCCAGCGCGCAGACCCCTACTTCCTACGAGCAGTACTTC. This gives the protein CASAQTPTSYEQYF. The chain is built from TRBV11-3 and TRBJ2-7, with no clear D. Trimming took off 8 bases at V and 1 base at J, with 15 bases between the two ends. The CDR3 covers 14 residues. Germline loops: CDR1 SGHNT, CDR2 YENEEA.